This TCR beta chain was identified in a study of blood T cell repertoires in COVID-19. About the research overall: Material from acute and convalescent COVID-19 was sourced from the United States, Italy and Spain.

How the authors handled the data: Reference gene primer amplification gave estimated nucleated cell counts. The data were produced by immunoSEQ multiplex PCR, yet TCRdb's version contains in-frame clones alone and is incomplete. That table gives V, J and clone size, and the DNA gave D and trimming. Here the sample spans about 140,000 clones, just under 90% being singletons. Input material: peripheral blood. This receptor was identified in a woman over 75 with acute or convalescent COVID-19.

CDR3 sequence: CASSRKEYGYTF. In DNA form, the CDR3 reads TGTGCCAGCAGCCGAAAGGAGTATGGCTACACCTTC. The chain links TRBV6-6 to TRBJ1-2; D uncertain. The length of the CDR3 is 12 residues. V gave up 6 bases and J gave up 5 bases, with 10 bases separating them. Per germline, CDR1 MNHNY and CDR2 SVGAGI (reference sequence).